The clone carrying this TCR beta chain has just a few counts. This entry belongs to a study of human T cells and chemical hapten exposure. TCRdb re-called the 5' RACE reads through MiXCR, storing one row per CDR3 protein. The data hold over 95,000 distinct CDR3 sequences, with roughly 18% observed a single time. V was pared by 3 bases and J by 1 base, with 4 bases of the junction left unmatched. The CDR3 runs to 16 residues. From germline, CDR1 is SGDLS and CDR2 YYNGEE. Unfractionated whole blood yielded total RNA. This sequence joins TRBV9 and TRBJ2-2; 9 bases are a match to TRBD1. The TCR originated in a human donor in good health. This CDR3 is CASSAQGAVNTGELFF. The CDR3 nucleotides read TGTGCCAGCAGCGCACAGGGGGCGGTGAACACCGGGGAGCTGTTTTTT.